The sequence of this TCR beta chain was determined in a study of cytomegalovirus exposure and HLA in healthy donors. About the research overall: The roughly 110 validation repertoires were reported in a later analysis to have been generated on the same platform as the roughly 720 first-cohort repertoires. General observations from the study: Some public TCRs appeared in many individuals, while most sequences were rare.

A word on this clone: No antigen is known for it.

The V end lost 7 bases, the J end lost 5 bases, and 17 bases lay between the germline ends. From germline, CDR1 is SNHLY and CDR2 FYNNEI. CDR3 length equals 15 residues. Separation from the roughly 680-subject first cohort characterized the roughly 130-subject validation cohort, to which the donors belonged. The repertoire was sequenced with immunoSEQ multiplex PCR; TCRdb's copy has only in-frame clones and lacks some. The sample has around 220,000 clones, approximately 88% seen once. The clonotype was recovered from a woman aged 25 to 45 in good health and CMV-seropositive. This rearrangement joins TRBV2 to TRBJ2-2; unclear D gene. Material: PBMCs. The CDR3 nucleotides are TGTGCCAGCACCTCTTCGCCTGTTGGGACCGGGGAGCTGTTTTTT. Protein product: CASTSSPVGTGELFF.